Presented here are 28 T cell receptor beta chains from one specimen sequenced in a study of chemoradiotherapy in HPV16-positive cancers (dated by TCRdb to between 2021 and 2022). Library generation was performed with the immunoSEQ multiplex PCR assay. As stored in TCRdb, this immuneACCESS dataset retains in-frame rearrangements with V and J assigned. A fraction of the clones does not appear; measured against another copy, unresolved V genes explain less than half of the discrepancy, and the remainder lacks a known reason. The sample has approximately 11,000 clones on record, 75% of them singletons. The ten most abundant clones make up about 7% of the sample. Sampling was performed from a patient who underwent chemoradiotherapy. The receptor set was obtained from a human donor with HPV-associated anogenital cancer.

The V and J genes are TRBV11-2 and TRBJ2-3, with 9 bases that match TRBD2. From germline, CDR1 is SGHAT and CDR2 FQNNGV. This CDR3 has 16 residues. Germline trimming cut 2 bases from V and 2 bases from J; bases unmatched to any gene: 5. The CDR3 here is CASSLSGTSFTDTQYF. The CDR3 DNA sequence: TGTGCCAGCAGCTTAAGCGGGACTAGCTTCACAGATACGCAGTATTTT.

The V and J genes are TRBV5-5 and TRBJ1-1, with unresolved D. The CDR3 totals 13 residues. V gave up 4 bases and J gave up 0 bases, with 7 bases separating them. Germline loops: CDR1 SGHKS, CDR2 YYEKEE (reference sequence). CDR3: CASSRTLNTEAFF. CDR3 DNA: TGTGCCAGCAGCCGAACCTTGAACACTGAAGCTTTCTTT.

This clone appeared once. The rearrangement joins TRBV29-1 to TRBJ2-1; 13 positions match TRBD2. Germline CDR1 reads SQVTM; CDR2 reads ANQGSEA. This CDR3 has 15 residues. After removal of 3 bases from V and 3 bases from J, the junction contained 2 bases not matched to a gene. The CDR3 coding sequence is TGCAGCGTTGAGGGGACTAGCGGGGTCTACAATGAGCAGTTCTTC. Translated, it gives CSVEGTSGVYNEQFF.

This clone has just a few counts. The rearrangement joins TRBV18 to TRBJ2-7; tentatively, D is TRBD2 (5 bases). The CDR3 loop spans 14 amino acids. V gave up 3 bases and J gave up 2 bases, with 11 bases separating them. Germline V gene lookup returns CDR1 KGHSH and CDR2 LQKENI. The CDR3 here is CASSPPEGTYEQYF. In DNA, the CDR3 is TGTGCCAGCTCACCTCCCGAGGGCACCTACGAGCAGTACTTC.

This rearrangement joins TRBV5-5 to TRBJ1-4, with 7 positions matching TRBD1. J gave up 3 bases and V 3 bases, and 8 bases lay outside the gene matches. This CDR3 region has 16 residues. CDR1 and CDR2 from the germline V gene are SGHKS and YYEKEE (reference sequence). This chain's CDR3 is CASSSPGGLANEKLFF. CDR3 nucleotides: TGTGCCAGCAGCTCACCAGGGGGTCTGGCTAATGAAAAACTGTTTTTT. The entire variable domain, with the rest obtained from reference TRBV5-5 and TRBJ1-4, is as follows: DAGVTQSPTHLIKTRGQQVTLRCSPISGHKSVSWYQQVLGQGPQFIFQYYEKEERGRGNFPDRFSARQFPNYSSELNVNALLLGDSALYLCASSSPGGLANEKLFFGSGTQLSVL.

V is TRBV7-2 and J is TRBJ1-5, with D possibly TRBD1 on 5 matching bases. The V end lost 2 bases, the J end lost 4 bases, and 6 bases lay between the germline ends. The CDR3 runs to 13 residues. The germline V gene encodes CDR1 SGHTA and CDR2 FQGNSA. The CDR3 region has the DNA TGTGCCAGCAGCTTACAGGGTAATCAGCCCCAGCATTTT. It specifies CASSLQGNQPQHF.

The gene calls are TRBV4-3 and TRBJ2-1; unclear D gene. With 2 bases removed from V and 5 bases from J, the gap between germline ends came to 13 bases. CDR3 size: 15 residues. Germline V gene data show CDR1 as LGHNA and CDR2 as YSLEER. The CDR3 DNA is TGCGCCAGCAGCCAAAACCCAATCCAAAACAATGAGCAGTTCTTC. Translating gives CASSQNPIQNNEQFF.

The chain carries TRBV30 and TRBJ2-5, with D perhaps TRBD2 (6 bases). This CDR3 is 13 amino acids long. Germline V CDR1 and CDR2: GTSNPN, SVGIG (reference sequence). Trimming stripped 4 bases from V and 4 bases from J, with 13 bases between. CDR3 sequence: CAWTPTRGETQYF. CDR3 DNA sequence: TGTGCCTGGACCCCAACGCGGGGAGAGACCCAGTACTTC. Full variable domain (remainder filled in from reference TRBV30 and TRBJ2-5): SQTIHQWPATLVQPVGSPLSLECTVEGTSNPNLYWYRQAAGRGLQLLFYSVGIGQISSEVPQNLSASRPQDRQFILSSKKLLLSDSGFYLCAWTPTRGETQYFGPGTRLLVL.

The DNA of the CDR3 is TGTGCCAGCAGCGCCAGAGGCGGGTCTTACAATGAGCAGTTCTTC. Its protein product is CASSARGGSYNEQFF. The chain combines TRBV9 with TRBJ2-1; D is possibly TRBD2 (5 bases). There are 15 residues in the CDR3. CDR1 SGDLS and CDR2 YYNGEE come from the germline V gene. V gave up 3 bases and J gave up 4 bases, with 14 bases separating them.

The V call is TRBV7-3, the J call TRBJ2-3; 11 positions agree with TRBD1. Looked up from germline, CDR1 is SGHTA and CDR2 is FQGTGA. There are 14 residues in the CDR3. V shed 1 base, J shed 8 bases, and the junction held 2 bases outside the gene matches. The CDR3 protein is CASSLRDRGATQYF. The DNA of the CDR3 is TGTGCCAGCAGCTTAAGGGACAGGGGGGCTACGCAGTATTTT.

V is TRBV19 and J is TRBJ2-7, with a tentative D call TRBD1 (6 bases). The CDR3 extends over 15 amino acids. CDR1 and CDR2 from the germline V gene are LNHDA and SQIVND (reference sequence). Trimming cost V 2 bases and J 0 bases, with 11 bases left between them. The CDR3 spells CASSISGQSSYEQYF. The CDR3 nucleotides read TGTGCCAGTAGTATATCGGGACAATCCTCCTACGAGCAGTACTTC.

This rearrangement joins TRBV19 to TRBJ2-2; the match to TRBD1 covers 9 bases. Trimming at V came to 2 bases and at J to 2 bases, leaving 6 bases not matched to a gene. The germline CDR1 and CDR2 sequences are LNHDA and SQIVND (reference sequence). The CDR3 is 17 residues long. The CDR3 sequence: CASSITGTGTNTGELFF. CDR3 DNA sequence: TGTGCCAGTAGTATAACGGGGACAGGGACCAACACCGGGGAGCTGTTTTTT. Filled out from reference TRBV19 and TRBJ2-2, the complete variable domain reads DGGITQSPKYLFRKEGQNVTLSCEQNLNHDAMYWYRQDPGQGLRLIYYSQIVNDFQKGDIAEGYSVSREKKESFPLTVTSAQKNPTAFYLCASSITGTGTNTGELFFGEGSRLTVL.

The chain uses TRBV2 and TRBJ1-5, with D tentatively TRBD1 (5 bases). The CDR3 length is 16 residues. Germline V CDR1 and CDR2: SNHLY, FYNNEI. Trimming pared 8 bases from V and 2 bases from J, leaving 19 bases between. CDR3: CASGDQVQSGNQPQHF. Written as DNA, the CDR3 is TGTGCCAGCGGGGACCAGGTCCAGAGTGGCAATCAGCCCCAGCATTTT.

V usage is TRBV29-1 and J usage is TRBJ1-3; perhaps TRBD1 as D (6 bases). The CDR3 has 14 residues. V shed 4 bases and J shed 2 bases, with 12 bases lying between them. Per germline, CDR1 SQVTM and CDR2 ANQGSEA. CDR3 in amino acids: CSVGGGLAGNTIYF. In DNA, the CDR3 is TGCAGCGTTGGCGGGGGCTTGGCTGGAAACACCATATATTTT.

The chain recombines TRBV6-6 with TRBJ2-2; D is undetermined. The V and J ends lost 2 bases and 6 bases respectively, with 7 bases between them. The CDR3 consists of 13 residues. Germline-derived CDR1 and CDR2 are MNHNY and SVGAGI (reference sequence). CDR3 residues: CASSYPNAGELFF. The CDR3, as DNA: TGTGCCAGCAGTTACCCCAACGCCGGGGAGCTGTTTTTT.

The genes are TRBV27 and TRBJ2-1, with 16 bases that match TRBD2. Germline-derived CDR1 and CDR2 are MNHEY and SMNVEV (reference sequence). The CDR3 length is 20 residues. The V and J ends lost 5 bases and 12 bases, in that order; junction bases with no gene match: 22. CDR3 protein: CASSGPSGTSGRGPMIGQFF. The DNA for the CDR3 is TGTGCCAGCAGTGGACCCTCCGGGACTAGCGGGAGGGGCCCAATGATAGGGCAGTTCTTC.

This clone was detected only once. The V and J genes are TRBV29-1 and TRBJ2-7; D not certain. The V gene lost 1 base and the J gene lost 0 bases, with 13 bases spanning the gap. The V gene's germline CDR1 is SQVTM and CDR2 ANQGSEA. This CDR3 has 15 amino acids. In DNA form, the CDR3 reads TGCAGCGTTGAAGTCACGAAGGAGAGCTCCTACGAGCAGTACTTC. Residues: CSVEVTKESSYEQYF.

CDR3 DNA sequence: TGTGCCAGCAGCCTAGGGACTCCTAGCTCCTACGAGCAGTACTTC. Translation gives CASSLGTPSSYEQYF. The chain employs TRBV11-2 and TRBJ2-7; D is possibly TRBD2 (6 bases). The CDR3 length is 15 residues. V was pared by 5 bases and J by 0 bases, with 14 bases between. The germline gives CDR1 SGHAT, CDR2 FQNNGV.

The V and J genes are TRBV4-3 and TRBJ2-7; TRBD1 matches at 8 bases. The CDR3 extends over 14 amino acids. J gave up 7 bases and V 4 bases, and 9 bases lay outside the gene matches. CDR1 is LGHNA, CDR2 YSLEER, per germline. CDR3 sequence: CASSRDVTGEEQYF. CDR3 DNA sequence: TGCGCCAGCAGCCGAGATGTGACAGGGGAAGAGCAGTACTTC.

This chain uses TRBV4-3 with TRBJ1-2; D is undetermined. The CDR3 is 16 amino acids. Trimming took 2 bases from V and 4 from J, leaving 17 bases between them. Germline CDR1 and CDR2: LGHNA and YSLEER. The CDR3 reads CASSQFLRTTGYGYTF. In nucleotides, the CDR3 is TGCGCCAGCAGCCAATTCCTCAGGACTACTGGCTATGGCTACACCTTC.

The chain recombines TRBV5-6 with TRBJ2-1; 7 bases fit TRBD1. The V and J ends lost 1 base and 3 bases, in that order; junction bases with no gene match: 13. The germline V gene has CDR1 SGHDT and CDR2 YYEEEE. The CDR3 sequence is 18 residues long. The CDR3 protein is CASSLRTSDRSYYNEQFF. The CDR3 coding sequence is TGTGCCAGCAGCTTGAGGACATCGGACAGGAGTTACTACAATGAGCAGTTCTTC.

The rearrangement links TRBV6-4 to TRBJ1-4; D is ambiguous. Germline loops: CDR1 MRHNA, CDR2 SNTAGT. Deletions cut 4 bases from V and 1 base from J, with 7 bases between. The CDR3 sequence is 14 residues long. CDR3 protein: CASSVEVTNEKLFF. The DNA of the CDR3 is TGTGCCAGCAGTGTTGAGGTAACTAATGAAAAACTGTTTTTT.

There are a few counts of this clone. This chain joins TRBV7-6 and TRBJ2-7; 8 positions agree with TRBD2. The CDR3 sequence is 13 residues long. Germline CDR1 SGHVS, CDR2 FNYEAQ. The junction had 5 bases not matched to a gene; V was cut back by 6 bases and J by 4 bases. CDR3 sequence (DNA): TGTGCCAGCAGTTCAGCGGGAGTATACGAGCAGTACTTC. Protein product: CASSSAGVYEQYF. Full variable domain (rest looked up from reference TRBV7-6 and TRBJ2-7): GAGVSQSPRYKVTKRGQDVALRCDPISGHVSLYWYRQALGQGPEFLTYFNYEAQQDKSGLPNDRFSAERPEGSISTLTIQRTEQRDSAMYRCASSSAGVYEQYFGPGTRLTVT.

The chain combines TRBV9 with TRBJ2-1; D is undetermined. With 5 bases removed from V and 5 bases from J, the gap between germline ends came to 5 bases. This CDR3 contains 11 residues. CDR1 and CDR2 from the germline V gene are SGDLS and YYNGEE. The CDR3 reads CASSGDNEQFF. The CDR3 DNA reads as TGTGCCAGCAGTGGGGACAATGAGCAGTTCTTC. Full variable domain (rest looked up from reference TRBV9 and TRBJ2-1): DSGVTQTPKHLITATGQRVTLRCSPRSGDLSVYWYQQSLDQGLQFLIQYYNGEERAKGNILERFSAQQFPDLHSELNLSSLELGDSALYFCASSGDNEQFFGPGTRLTVL.

The CDR3 coding sequence is TGTGCCAGCAGCTTCTCAGGGGGCAATGTTGATACGCAGTATTTT. Protein product: CASSFSGGNVDTQYF. V is TRBV5-4 and J is TRBJ2-3; TRBD1 matches at 8 bases. Germline V CDR1 and CDR2: SGHNT, YYREEE (reference sequence). This CDR3 comprises 15 residues. Trimming removed 2 bases from V and 6 bases from J; junction bases left unmatched: 8. The full variable domain, in which reference TRBV5-4 and TRBJ2-3 provide the parts outside the CDR3, is ETGVTQSPTHLIKTRGQQVTLRCSSQSGHNTVSWYQQALGQGPQFIFQYYREEENGRGNFPPRFSGLQFPNYSSELNVNALELDDSALYLCASSFSGGNVDTQYFGPGTRLTVL.

This clone was recorded only once. The chain recombines TRBV30 with TRBJ2-3, with a tentative D call TRBD2 (7 bases). There are 14 residues in the CDR3. V lost 0 bases and J 6 bases, leaving 13 bases between the germline ends. Looked up from germline, CDR1 is GTSNPN and CDR2 is SVGIG (reference sequence). CDR3 in amino acids: CAWSVGGAGDTQYF. The CDR3 DNA reads as TGTGCCTGGAGTGTTGGGGGGGCAGGGGATACGCAGTATTTT.

The genes are TRBV18 and TRBJ1-2; D might be TRBD1 (6 bases). CDR3 length equals 13 residues. Germline V CDR1 and CDR2: KGHSH, LQKENI. With 3 bases removed from V and 2 bases from J, the gap between germline ends came to 7 bases. The CDR3 spells CASSPDRNYGYTF. The CDR3 DNA follows: TGTGCCAGCTCACCCGACAGGAACTATGGCTACACCTTC.

V and J are TRBV27 and TRBJ1-2, with 9 bases fitting TRBD1. The CDR3 spans 14 residues. Germline V gene sequence: CDR1 MNHEY, CDR2 SMNVEV (reference sequence). V gave up 10 bases and J gave up 7 bases; unmatched junction bases: 13. Written as DNA, the CDR3 is TGTGCCACCAGGGTTACCGGGACAGGGTTTGGCTACACCTTC. The encoded protein is CATRVTGTGFGYTF.